The entry below gives a single TCR beta chain sequence along with its context. This CDR3 is also generated by other DNA sequences in the sample. These data are taken from a study of blood T cell repertoires in COVID-19. The overall study: Some COVID-19 samples were acute and others convalescent; all came from the United States, Italy and Spain.

Trimming left V 0 bases short and J 2 bases short, with 8 bases between. The CDR3 length is 14 residues. In germline, CDR1 is GTSNPN, CDR2 SVGIG (reference sequence). TCRdb keeps only in-frame clones here, not all; method: immunoSEQ multiplex PCR. The sample gives about 140,000 clones, roughly 84% of which show up once; around 5.5% is in the top ten. Material: PBMCs or T cells enriched from blood (not recorded which). This clonotype originated in a man aged 40-55 years with acute COVID-19. The chain couples TRBV30 to TRBJ1-5; D is unclear. The CDR3 sequence: CAWSVLGRNQPQHF. The CDR3 nucleotides read TGTGCCTGGAGTGTACTTGGTCGCAATCAGCCCCAGCATTTT.